This T cell receptor beta chain is from a study of human T cells and chemical hapten exposure. MiXCR, applied by TCRdb to the RACE reads, yields one record per CDR3 protein. The sample lists over 300,000 distinct CDR3 sequences, approximately 5.1% occurring once. Time point here: pre-sensitization, week 0. The treatment here: therapeutic diphenylcyclopropenone sensitization with weekly scalp DPC. In this sample, this clonotype turned up a few times. Germline V CDR1 and CDR2: MNHNS, SASEGT. V was shortened by 1 base and J by 10 bases, with 11 bases between the two germline ends. The CDR3 contains 13 residues.

The source of this sequence is a woman in her 50s with alopecia areata. Some clones in this sample may be carry-over from other donors' samples. The rearrangement links TRBV6-1 to TRBJ2-1; tentatively, D is TRBD1 (5 bases). Sequenced here: whole blood, sampled in connection with sensitization to the hapten diphenylcyclopropenone (DPC). CDR3 amino acids: CASSEGSWGEQFF. The DNA of the CDR3 is TGTGCCAGCAGTGAAGGATCATGGGGCGAGCAGTTCTTC.